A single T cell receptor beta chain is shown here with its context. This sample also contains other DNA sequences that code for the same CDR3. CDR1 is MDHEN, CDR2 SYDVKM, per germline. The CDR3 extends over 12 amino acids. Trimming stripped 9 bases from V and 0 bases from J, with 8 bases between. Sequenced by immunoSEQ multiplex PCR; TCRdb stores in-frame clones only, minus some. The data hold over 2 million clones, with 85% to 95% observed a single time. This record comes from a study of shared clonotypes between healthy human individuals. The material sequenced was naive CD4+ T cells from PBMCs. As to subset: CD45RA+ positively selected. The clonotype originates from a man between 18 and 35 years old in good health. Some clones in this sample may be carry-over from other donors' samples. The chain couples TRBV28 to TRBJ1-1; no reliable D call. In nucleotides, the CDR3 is TGTGCCAGTAGGACCGTGAACACTGAAGCTTTCTTT. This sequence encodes CASRTVNTEAFF.